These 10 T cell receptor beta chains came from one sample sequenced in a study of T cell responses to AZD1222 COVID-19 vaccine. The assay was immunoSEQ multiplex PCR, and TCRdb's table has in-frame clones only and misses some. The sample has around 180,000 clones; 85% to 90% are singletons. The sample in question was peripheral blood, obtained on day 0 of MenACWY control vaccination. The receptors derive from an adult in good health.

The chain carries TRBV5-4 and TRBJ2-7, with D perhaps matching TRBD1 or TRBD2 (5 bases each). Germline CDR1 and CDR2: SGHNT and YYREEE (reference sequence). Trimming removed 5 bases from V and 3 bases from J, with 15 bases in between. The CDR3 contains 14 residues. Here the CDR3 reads CASRMQGDNYEQYF. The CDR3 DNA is TGTGCCAGCAGGATGCAGGGAGATAACTACGAGCAGTACTTC.

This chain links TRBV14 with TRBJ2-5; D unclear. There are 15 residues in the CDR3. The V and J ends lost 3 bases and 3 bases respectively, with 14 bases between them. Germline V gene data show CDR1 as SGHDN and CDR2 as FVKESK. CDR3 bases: TGTGCCAGCAGCCAGTCCGACCACGGCAAAGAGACCCAGTACTTC. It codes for CASSQSDHGKETQYF.

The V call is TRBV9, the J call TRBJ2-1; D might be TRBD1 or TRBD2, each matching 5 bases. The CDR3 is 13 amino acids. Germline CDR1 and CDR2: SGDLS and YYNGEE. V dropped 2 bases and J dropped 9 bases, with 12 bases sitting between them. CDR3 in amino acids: CASSVGAGTEQFF. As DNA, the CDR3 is TGTGCCAGCAGCGTTGGGGCTGGGACTGAGCAGTTCTTC. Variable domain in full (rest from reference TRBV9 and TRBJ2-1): DSGVTQTPKHLITATGQRVTLRCSPRSGDLSVYWYQQSLDQGLQFLIQYYNGEERAKGNILERFSAQQFPDLHSELNLSSLELGDSALYFCASSVGAGTEQFFGPGTRLTVL.

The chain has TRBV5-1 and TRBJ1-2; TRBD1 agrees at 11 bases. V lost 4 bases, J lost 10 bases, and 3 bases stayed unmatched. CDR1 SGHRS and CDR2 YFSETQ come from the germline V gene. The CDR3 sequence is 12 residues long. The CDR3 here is CASSPGQGDYTF. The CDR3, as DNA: TGCGCCAGCAGCCCGGGACAGGGGGACTACACCTTC. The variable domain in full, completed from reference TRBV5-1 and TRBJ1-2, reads KAGVTQTPRYLIKTRGQQVTLSCSPISGHRSVSWYQQTPGQGLQFLFEYFSETQRNKGNFPGRFSGRQFSNSRSEMNVSTLELGDSALYLCASSPGQGDYTFGSGTRLTVV.

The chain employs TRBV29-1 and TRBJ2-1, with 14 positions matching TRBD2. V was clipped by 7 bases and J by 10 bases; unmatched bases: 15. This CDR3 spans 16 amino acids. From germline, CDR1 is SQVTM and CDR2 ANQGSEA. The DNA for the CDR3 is TGCAGCGCTCCCCAAAGACTAGCGGGGGGGCCCTGGGAGCAGTTCTTC. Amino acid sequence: CSAPQRLAGGPWEQFF.

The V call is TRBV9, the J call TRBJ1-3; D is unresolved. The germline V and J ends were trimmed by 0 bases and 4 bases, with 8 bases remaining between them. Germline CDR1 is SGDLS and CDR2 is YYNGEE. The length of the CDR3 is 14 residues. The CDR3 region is CASSVGAYGNTIYF. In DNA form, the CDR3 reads TGTGCCAGCAGCGTAGGGGCTTACGGAAACACCATATATTTT.

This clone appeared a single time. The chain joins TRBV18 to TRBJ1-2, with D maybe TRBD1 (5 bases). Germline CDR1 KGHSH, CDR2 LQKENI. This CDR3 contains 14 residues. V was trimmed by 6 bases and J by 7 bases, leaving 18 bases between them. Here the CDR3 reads CASSGQGLFGGYTF. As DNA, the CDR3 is TGTGCCAGCTCCGGGCAGGGACTATTCGGTGGCTACACCTTC. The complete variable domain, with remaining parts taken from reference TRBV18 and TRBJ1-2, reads NAGVMQNPRHLVRRRGQEARLRCSPMKGHSHVYWYRQLPEEGLKFMVYLQKENIIDESGMPKERFSAEFPKEGPSILRIQQVVRGDSAAYFCASSGQGLFGGYTFGSGTRLTVV.

CDR3 sequence (DNA): TGTGCCAGCAGCCAAGTCGGCCAGGGGAACACTGAAGCTTTCTTT. This codes for CASSQVGQGNTEAFF. The V and J genes are TRBV4-2 and TRBJ1-1; weak D call: TRBD1 (5 bases). V gave up 1 base and J gave up 1 base, with 10 bases separating them. The CDR3 covers 15 residues. The germline gives CDR1 LGHNA, CDR2 YNFKEQ.

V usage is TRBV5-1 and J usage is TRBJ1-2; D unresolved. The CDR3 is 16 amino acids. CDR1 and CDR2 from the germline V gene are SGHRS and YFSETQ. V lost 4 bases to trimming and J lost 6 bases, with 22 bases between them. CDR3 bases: TGCGCCAGCAGCGACCTCGGGAGTGGCAGTGTGGATGGCTACACCTTC. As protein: CASSDLGSGSVDGYTF.

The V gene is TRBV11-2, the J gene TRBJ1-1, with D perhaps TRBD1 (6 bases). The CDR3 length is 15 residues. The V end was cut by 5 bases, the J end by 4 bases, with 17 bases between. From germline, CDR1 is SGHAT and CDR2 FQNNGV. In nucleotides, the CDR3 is TGTGCCAGCAGCCTGCAGGGGAGGCGAAGCACTGAAGCTTTCTTT. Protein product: CASSLQGRRSTEAFF.